This note documents a single T cell receptor beta chain sequence. Its specificity is not known. The study used treatment-naive patients who had stable or active relapsing-remitting disease as multiple sclerosis controls. It was negative isolation that provided the CD8+ and CD4+ T cells, whereas TEMRA cells were enriched by FACS. RNA was extracted with the RNeasy kit, and a quantity of about 0.45 to 1 ug was reverse transcribed using random hexamers. The CDR3 of TCR beta was amplified by immunoSEQ multiplex PCR across 54 Vbeta and 13 Jbeta. TCRdb called the immunoSEQ multiplex PCR reads again in MiXCR, with one record for every CDR3 protein. The top ten hold about 0.096% of the sample, which has around 120,000 distinct CDR3 sequences, just under 95% seen once. This sample is part of a study of CD8 T cells in Susac syndrome. General observations from the study: The authors acknowledged that their TCR sequencing and HLA analysis involved a relatively small number of individuals.

This CDR3 is 13 amino acids long. Trimming shortened V by 4 bases and J by 4 bases, and 10 bases separated the two germline ends. Germline-derived CDR1 and CDR2 are LGHNA and YSLEER. Sequencing was done on a sample of CD4+ T cells from PBMCs. The V gene is TRBV4-3, the J gene TRBJ1-1; maybe TRBD1 (6 bases). The TCR sequence derives from a human donor with multiple sclerosis. The CDR3: CASSRGGGTEAFF. In DNA, the CDR3 is TGCGCCAGCAGCCGAGGGGGGGGCACTGAAGCTTTCTTT.